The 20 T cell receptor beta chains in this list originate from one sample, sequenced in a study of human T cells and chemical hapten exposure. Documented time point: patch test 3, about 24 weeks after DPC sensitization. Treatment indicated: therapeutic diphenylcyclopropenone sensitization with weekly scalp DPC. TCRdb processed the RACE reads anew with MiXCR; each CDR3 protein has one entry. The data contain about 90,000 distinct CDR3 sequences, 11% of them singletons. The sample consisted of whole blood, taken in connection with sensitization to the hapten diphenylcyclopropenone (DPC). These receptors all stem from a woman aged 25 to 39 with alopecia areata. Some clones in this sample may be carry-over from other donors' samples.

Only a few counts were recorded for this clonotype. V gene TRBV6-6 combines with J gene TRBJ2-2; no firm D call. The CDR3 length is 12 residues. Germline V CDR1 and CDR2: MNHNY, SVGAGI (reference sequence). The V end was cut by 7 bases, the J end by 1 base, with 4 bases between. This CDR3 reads CASKKNTGELFF. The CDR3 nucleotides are TGTGCCAGCAAAAAGAACACCGGGGAGCTGTTTTTT.

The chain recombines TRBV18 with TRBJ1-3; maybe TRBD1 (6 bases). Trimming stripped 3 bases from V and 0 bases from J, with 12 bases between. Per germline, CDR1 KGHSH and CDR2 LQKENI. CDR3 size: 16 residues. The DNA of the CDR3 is TGTGCCAGCTCACCTTGGGACATAAACTCTGGAAACACCATATATTTT. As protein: CASSPWDINSGNTIYF.

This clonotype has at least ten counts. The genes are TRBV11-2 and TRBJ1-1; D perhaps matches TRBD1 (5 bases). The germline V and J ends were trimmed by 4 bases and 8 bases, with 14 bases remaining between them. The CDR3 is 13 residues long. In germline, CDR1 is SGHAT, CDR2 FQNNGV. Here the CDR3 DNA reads TGTGCCAGCAGCTACCGGCGGGGCTCCGAAGCTTTCTTT. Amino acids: CASSYRRGSEAFF.

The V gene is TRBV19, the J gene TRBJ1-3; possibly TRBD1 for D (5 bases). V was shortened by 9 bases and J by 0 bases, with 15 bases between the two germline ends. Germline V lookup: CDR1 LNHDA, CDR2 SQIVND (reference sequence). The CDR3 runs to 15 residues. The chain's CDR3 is CASSWGRSSGNTIYF. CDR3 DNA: TGTGCCAGCTCTTGGGGGAGAAGCTCTGGAAACACCATATATTTT.

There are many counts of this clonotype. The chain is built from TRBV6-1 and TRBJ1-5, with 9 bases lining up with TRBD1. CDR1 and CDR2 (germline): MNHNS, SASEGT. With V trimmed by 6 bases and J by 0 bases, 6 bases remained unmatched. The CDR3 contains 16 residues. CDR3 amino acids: CASRTGQGGSNQPQHF. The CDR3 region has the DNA TGTGCCAGCAGGACGGGACAGGGAGGTAGCAATCAGCCCCAGCATTTT.

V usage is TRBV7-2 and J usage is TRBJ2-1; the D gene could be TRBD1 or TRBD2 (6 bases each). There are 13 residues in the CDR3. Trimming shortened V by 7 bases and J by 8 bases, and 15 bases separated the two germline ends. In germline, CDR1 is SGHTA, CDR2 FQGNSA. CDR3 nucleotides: TGTGCCAGCATAACCGGGGGCGGCTATGAGCAGTTCTTC. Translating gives CASITGGGYEQFF.

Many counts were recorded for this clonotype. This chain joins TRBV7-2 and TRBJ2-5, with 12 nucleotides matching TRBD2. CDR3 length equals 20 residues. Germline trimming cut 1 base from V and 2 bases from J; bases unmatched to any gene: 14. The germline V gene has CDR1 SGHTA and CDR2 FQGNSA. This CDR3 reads CASSLGGPGTSGLGQETQYF. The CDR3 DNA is TGTGCCAGCAGCTTAGGGGGTCCGGGGACTAGCGGGCTGGGGCAAGAGACCCAGTACTTC. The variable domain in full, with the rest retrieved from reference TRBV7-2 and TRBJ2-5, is GAGVSQSPSNKVTEKGKDVELRCDPISGHTALYWYRQSLGQGLEFLIYFQGNSAPDKSGLPSDRFSAERTGGSVSTLTIQRTQQEDSAVYLCASSLGGPGTSGLGQETQYFGPGTRLLVL.

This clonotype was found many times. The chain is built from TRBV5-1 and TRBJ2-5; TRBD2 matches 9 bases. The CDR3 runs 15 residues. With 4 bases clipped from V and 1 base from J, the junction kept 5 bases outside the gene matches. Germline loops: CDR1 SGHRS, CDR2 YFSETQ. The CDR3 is CASSPGLASQETQYF. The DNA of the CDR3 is TGCGCCAGCAGCCCTGGACTAGCGAGCCAAGAGACCCAGTACTTC.

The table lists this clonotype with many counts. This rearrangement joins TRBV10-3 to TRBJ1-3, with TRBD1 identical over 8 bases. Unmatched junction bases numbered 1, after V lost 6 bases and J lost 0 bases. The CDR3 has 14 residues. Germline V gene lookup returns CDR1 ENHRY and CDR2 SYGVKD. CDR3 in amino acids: CAIRTGDSGNTIYF. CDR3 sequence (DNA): TGTGCCATCAGGACAGGGGACTCTGGAAACACCATATATTTT.

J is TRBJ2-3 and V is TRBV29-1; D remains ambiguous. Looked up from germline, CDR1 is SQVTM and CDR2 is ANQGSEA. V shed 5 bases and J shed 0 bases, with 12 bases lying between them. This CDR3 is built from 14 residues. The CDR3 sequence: CSVNGYRSTDTQYF. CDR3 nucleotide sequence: TGCAGCGTTAATGGGTATCGTAGCACAGATACGCAGTATTTT.

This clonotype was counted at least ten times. CDR3 bases: TGTGCCAGCAGCTTACTAGCGGGAGGCACCGGGGAGCTGTTTTTT. Its protein product is CASSLLAGGTGELFF. This sequence joins TRBV7-6 and TRBJ2-2; TRBD2 agrees at 11 bases. Germline CDR1 is SGHVS and CDR2 is FNYEAQ. The CDR3 length is 15 residues. With V trimmed by 2 bases and J by 4 bases, 0 bases remained unmatched.

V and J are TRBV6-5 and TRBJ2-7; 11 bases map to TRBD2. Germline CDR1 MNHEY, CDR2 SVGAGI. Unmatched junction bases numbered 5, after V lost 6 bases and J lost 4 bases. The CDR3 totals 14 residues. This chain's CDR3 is CASSVAGGGYEQYF. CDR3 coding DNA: TGTGCCAGCAGCGTAGCGGGAGGGGGGTACGAGCAGTACTTC.

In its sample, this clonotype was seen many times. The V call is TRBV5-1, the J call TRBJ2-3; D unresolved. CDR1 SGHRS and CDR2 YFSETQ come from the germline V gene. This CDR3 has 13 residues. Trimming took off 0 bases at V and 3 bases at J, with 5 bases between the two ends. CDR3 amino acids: CASSLVGTDTQYF. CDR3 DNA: TGCGCCAGCAGCTTGGTGGGGACAGATACGCAGTATTTT.

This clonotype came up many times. DNA for the CDR3: TGTGCCTGGAAGAGGGACTCTGGAAACACCATATATTTT. It yields the protein CAWKRDSGNTIYF. The chain couples TRBV30 to TRBJ1-3; D gene ambiguous. Between the trimmed V and J ends, which lost 4 bases and 0 bases, there was a span of 7 bases. The V gene's germline CDR1 is GTSNPN and CDR2 SVGIG (reference sequence). There are 13 residues in the CDR3.

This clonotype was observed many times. The CDR3 DNA sequence: TGTGCCAGTAAACCGGGACTAGCGGGACAAGAGACCCAGTACTTC. It codes for CASKPGLAGQETQYF. The chain uses TRBV19 and TRBJ2-5; 13 bases are shared with TRBD2. The germline V gene has CDR1 LNHDA and CDR2 SQIVND (reference sequence). The V gene end was trimmed by 7 bases and the J gene end by 2 bases; junction bases not matched to a gene: 4. This CDR3 spans 15 amino acids.

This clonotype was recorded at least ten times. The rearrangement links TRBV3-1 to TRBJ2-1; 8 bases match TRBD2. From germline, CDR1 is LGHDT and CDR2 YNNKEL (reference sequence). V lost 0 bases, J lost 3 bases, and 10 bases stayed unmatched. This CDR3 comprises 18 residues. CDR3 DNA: TGTGCCAGCAGCCAAGAAGATCCGCGGGGGGCCATCTACAATGAGCAGTTCTTC. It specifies CASSQEDPRGAIYNEQFF.

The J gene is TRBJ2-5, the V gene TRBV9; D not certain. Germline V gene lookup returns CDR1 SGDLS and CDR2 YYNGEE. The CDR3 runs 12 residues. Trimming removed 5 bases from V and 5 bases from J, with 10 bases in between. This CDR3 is CASSASAETQYF. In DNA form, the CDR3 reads TGTGCCAGCAGTGCAAGCGCCGAGACCCAGTACTTC.

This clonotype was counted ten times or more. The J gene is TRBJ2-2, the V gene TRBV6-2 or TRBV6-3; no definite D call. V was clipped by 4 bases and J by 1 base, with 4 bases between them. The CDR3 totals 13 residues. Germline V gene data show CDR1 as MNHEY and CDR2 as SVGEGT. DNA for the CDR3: TGTGCCAGCAGTTCCTGGAACACCGGGGAGCTGTTTTTT. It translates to CASSSWNTGELFF.

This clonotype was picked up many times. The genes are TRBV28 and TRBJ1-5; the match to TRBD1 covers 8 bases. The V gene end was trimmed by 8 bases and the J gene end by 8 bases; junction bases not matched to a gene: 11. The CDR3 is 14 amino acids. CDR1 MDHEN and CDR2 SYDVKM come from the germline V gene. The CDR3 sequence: CASGLDRGQKPQHF. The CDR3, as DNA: TGTGCCAGCGGCTTAGACAGGGGACAGAAGCCCCAGCATTTT. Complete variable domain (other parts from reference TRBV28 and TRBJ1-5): DVKVTQSSRYLVKRTGEKVFLECVQDMDHENMFWYRQDPGLGLRLIYFSYDVKMKEKGDIPEGYSVSREKKERFSLILESASTNQTSMYLCASGLDRGQKPQHFGDGTRLSIL.

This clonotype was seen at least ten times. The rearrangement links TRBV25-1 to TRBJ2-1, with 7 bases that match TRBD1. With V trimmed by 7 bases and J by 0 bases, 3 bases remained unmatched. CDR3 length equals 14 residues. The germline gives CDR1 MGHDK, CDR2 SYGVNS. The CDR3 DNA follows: TGTGCCAGCAATAGGGACAGCTCCTACAATGAGCAGTTCTTC. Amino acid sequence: CASNRDSSYNEQFF.